Presented here are 2 T cell receptor beta chains from one specimen sequenced in a study of shared clonotypes between healthy human individuals. Some clones are missing from TCRdb's copy, which holds only in-frame ones; the method was immunoSEQ multiplex PCR. The sample holds millions of clones, 95% seen once. Sequencing was done on a sample of naive CD4+ T cells sorted from blood. The subset: CD45RA+ positively selected. The receptors stem from a man younger than 30 in good health.

This chain uses TRBV27 with TRBJ2-2, with TRBD2 matching 7 bases. Germline lookup yields CDR1 MNHEY and CDR2 SMNVEV (reference sequence). Germline trimming cut 3 bases from V and 1 base from J; bases unmatched to any gene: 5. The CDR3 runs 16 residues. In nucleotides, the CDR3 is TGTGCCAGCAGTTTTCTGGGACTAAAGAACACCGGGGAGCTGTTTTTT. Protein product: CASSFLGLKNTGELFF.

The rearrangement links TRBV10-2 to TRBJ1-2; D not resolved. Germline lookup yields CDR1 WSHSY and CDR2 SAAADI. The CDR3 extends over 13 amino acids. V lost 6 bases and J lost 4, with 12 bases in between. The CDR3 here is CASRDQGTYGYTF. CDR3 nucleotide sequence: TGCGCCAGCAGAGATCAAGGTACCTATGGCTACACCTTC.